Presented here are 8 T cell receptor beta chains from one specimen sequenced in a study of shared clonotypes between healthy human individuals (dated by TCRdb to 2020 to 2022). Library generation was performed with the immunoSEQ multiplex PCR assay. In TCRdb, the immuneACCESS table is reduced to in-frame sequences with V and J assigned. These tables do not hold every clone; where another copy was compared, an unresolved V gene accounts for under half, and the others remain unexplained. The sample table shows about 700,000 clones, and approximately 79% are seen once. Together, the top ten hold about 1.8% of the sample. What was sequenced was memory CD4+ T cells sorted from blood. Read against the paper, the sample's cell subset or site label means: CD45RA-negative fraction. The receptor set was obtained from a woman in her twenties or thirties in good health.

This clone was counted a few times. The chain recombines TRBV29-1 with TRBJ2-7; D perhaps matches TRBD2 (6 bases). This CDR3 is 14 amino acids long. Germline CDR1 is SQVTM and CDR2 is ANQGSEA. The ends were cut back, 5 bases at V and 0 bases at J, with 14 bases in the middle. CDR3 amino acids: CSVSRRGNSYEQYF. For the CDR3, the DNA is TGCAGCGTTTCTCGGAGGGGCAACTCCTACGAGCAGTACTTC.

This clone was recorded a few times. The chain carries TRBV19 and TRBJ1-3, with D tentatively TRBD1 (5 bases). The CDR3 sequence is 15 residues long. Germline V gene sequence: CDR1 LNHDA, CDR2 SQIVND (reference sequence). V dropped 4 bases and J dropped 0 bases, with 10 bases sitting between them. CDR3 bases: TGTGCCAGTAGTACAGCAGGGAGCTCTGGAAACACCATATATTTT. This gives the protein CASSTAGSSGNTIYF.

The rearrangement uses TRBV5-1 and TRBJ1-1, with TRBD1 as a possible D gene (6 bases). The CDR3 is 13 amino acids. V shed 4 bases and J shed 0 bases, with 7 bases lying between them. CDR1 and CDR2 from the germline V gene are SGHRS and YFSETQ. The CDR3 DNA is TGCGCCAGCAGCGGGACACTGAACACTGAAGCTTTCTTT. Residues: CASSGTLNTEAFF. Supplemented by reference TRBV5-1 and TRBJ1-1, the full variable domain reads KAGVTQTPRYLIKTRGQQVTLSCSPISGHRSVSWYQQTPGQGLQFLFEYFSETQRNKGNFPGRFSGRQFSNSRSEMNVSTLELGDSALYLCASSGTLNTEAFFGQGTRLTVV.

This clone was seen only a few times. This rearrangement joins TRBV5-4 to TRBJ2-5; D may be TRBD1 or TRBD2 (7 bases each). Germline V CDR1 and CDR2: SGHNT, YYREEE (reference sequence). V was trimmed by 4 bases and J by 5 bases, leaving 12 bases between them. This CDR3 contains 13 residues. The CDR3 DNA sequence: TGTGCCAGCAGCCAGGGGGGGGTGGAGACCCAGTACTTC. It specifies CASSQGGVETQYF. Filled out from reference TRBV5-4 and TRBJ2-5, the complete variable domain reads ETGVTQSPTHLIKTRGQQVTLRCSSQSGHNTVSWYQQALGQGPQFIFQYYREEENGRGNFPPRFSGLQFPNYSSELNVNALELDDSALYLCASSQGGVETQYFGPGTRLLVL.

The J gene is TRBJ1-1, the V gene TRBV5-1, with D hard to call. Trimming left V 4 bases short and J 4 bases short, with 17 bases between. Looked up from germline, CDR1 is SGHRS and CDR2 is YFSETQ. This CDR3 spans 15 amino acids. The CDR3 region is CASSPAGAARTEAFF. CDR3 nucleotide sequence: TGCGCCAGCAGCCCGGCGGGAGCTGCGCGCACTGAAGCTTTCTTT.

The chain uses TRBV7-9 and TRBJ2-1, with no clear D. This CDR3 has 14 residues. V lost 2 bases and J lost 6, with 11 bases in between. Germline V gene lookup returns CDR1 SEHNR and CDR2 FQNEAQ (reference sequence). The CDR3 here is CASSLYSATNEQFF. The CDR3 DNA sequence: TGTGCCAGCAGCTTATATTCCGCTACCAATGAGCAGTTCTTC.

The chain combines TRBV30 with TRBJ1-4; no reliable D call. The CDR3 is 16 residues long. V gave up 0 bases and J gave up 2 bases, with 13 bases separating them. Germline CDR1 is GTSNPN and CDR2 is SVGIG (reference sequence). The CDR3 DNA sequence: TGTGCCTGGAGTGTGGCGGCCAGGAGGACTAATGAAAAACTGTTTTTT. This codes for CAWSVAARRTNEKLFF. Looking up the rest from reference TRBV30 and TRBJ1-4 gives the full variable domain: SQTIHQWPATLVQPVGSPLSLECTVEGTSNPNLYWYRQAAGRGLQLLFYSVGIGQISSEVPQNLSASRPQDRQFILSSKKLLLSDSGFYLCAWSVAARRTNEKLFFGSGTQLSVL.

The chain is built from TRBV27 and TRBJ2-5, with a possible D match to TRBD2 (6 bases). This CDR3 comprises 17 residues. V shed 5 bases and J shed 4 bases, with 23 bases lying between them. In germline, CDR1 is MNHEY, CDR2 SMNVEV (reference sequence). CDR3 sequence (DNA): TGTGCCAGCAGTCCGGACATGGGAGCAGGGACTCCAGAGACCCAGTACTTC. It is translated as CASSPDMGAGTPETQYF.